The rows below give T cell receptor beta chains drawn from one sample of a study of cytotoxic CD8 clonotypes in ibrutinib-treated CLL. Profiled with immunoSEQ multiplex PCR; TCRdb holds only in-frame clones, not every one. The sample contains more than 300,000 clones, about 80% of which appear only once. The sequencing here drew on PBMCs, taken before ibrutinib treatment. The receptors stem from a human donor with chronic lymphocytic leukemia. CDR3s include the opening cysteine and the closing phenylalanine or tryptophan. The order of the fields is V gene, D gene, J gene, clone size, CDR3 protein, CDR3 DNA. D genes are given only for firm matches. Expanded clones are given a class, and other clones once, few, many or no size at all.

>TRBV7-8|-|TRBJ2-5|few
CASSLDGETQYF
TGTGCCAGCAGCTTAGATGGAGAGACCCAGTACTTC
>TRBV9|TRBD1|TRBJ2-7|-
CASSVGTGIRNEQYF
TGTGCCAGCAGCGTTGGGACAGGGATTCGAAACGAGCAGTACTTC
>TRBV27|TRBD1|TRBJ2-7|-
CASSYRQGGSYEQYF
TGTGCCAGCAGTTACCGACAGGGGGGTTCCTACGAGCAGTACTTC
>TRBV30|-|TRBJ1-2|-
CAWSLGYGYTF
TGTGCCTGGAGCCTGGGGTATGGCTACACCTTC
>TRBV2|-|TRBJ1-2|-
CASLRRAGGAEGYTF
TGTGCCAGCCTCCGCCGTGCGGGGGGCGCGGAGGGCTACACCTTC
>TRBV7-2|-|TRBJ2-2|-
CASSLVRSGELFF
TGTGCCAGCAGCTTAGTCCGTAGCGGGGAGCTGTTTTTT
>TRBV7-3|-|TRBJ2-1|-
CASSLIGSSYNEQFF
TGTGCCAGCAGCTTAATTGGGAGCTCCTACAATGAGCAGTTCTTC
>TRBV25-1|-|TRBJ2-3|-
CATALADTQYF
TGTGCCACCGCCCTAGCAGATACGCAGTATTTT
>TRBV10-3|TRBD2|TRBJ2-5|-
CAISGTSGRASETQYF
TGTGCCATCAGTGGGACTAGCGGGAGGGCCAGTGAGACCCAGTACTTC
>TRBV15|-|TRBJ2-7|-
CATSPVGGRYEQYF
TGTGCCACCAGCCCCGTGGGGGGTAGGTACGAGCAGTACTTC
>TRBV5-1|TRBD2|TRBJ2-7|-
CASSPGLATSSYEQYF
TGCGCCAGCAGCCCCGGACTAGCGACAAGCTCCTACGAGCAGTACTTC
>TRBV2|-|TRBJ2-7|-
CASSDTRYEQYF
TGTGCCAGCAGTGACACCCGTTACGAGCAGTACTTC
>TRBV27|TRBD2|TRBJ2-1|once
CASSFTLSGISYNEQFF
TGTGCCAGCAGTTTTACTCTTAGCGGGATTTCCTACAATGAGCAGTTCTTC
>TRBV18|-|TRBJ1-3|-
CASSPPDRGNTIYF
TGTGCCAGCTCACCACCGGACAGAGGCAACACCATATATTTT
>TRBV9|-|TRBJ2-6|-
CASSVDLGANVLTF
TGTGCCAGCAGCGTAGATCTTGGGGCCAACGTCCTGACTTTC
>TRBV15|-|TRBJ2-7|-
CATSRARSVSDEQYF
TGTGCCACCAGCAGAGCACGGTCGGTTTCTGACGAGCAGTACTTC
>TRBV4-1|-|TRBJ2-2|-
CASSQPWTVAGELFF
TGCGCCAGCAGCCAACCTTGGACAGTCGCCGGGGAGCTGTTTTTT
>TRBV5-1|-|TRBJ1-1|-
CASSLDGGTDTEAFF
TGCGCCAGCAGCTTGGATGGGGGGACGGACACTGAAGCTTTCTTT
>TRBV2|TRBD2|TRBJ2-1|-
CASSDFRRSAGTSGYNEQFF
TGTGCCAGCAGTGATTTCCGGCGGTCCGCCGGGACTAGCGGGTACAATGAGCAGTTCTTC
>TRBV4-3|TRBD1|TRBJ2-3|-
CASSQDLGTGSDTQYF
TGCGCCAGCAGCCAAGATCTGGGGACAGGGTCAGATACGCAGTATTTT
>TRBV27|-|TRBJ2-7|-
CASSHSSLRGYEQYF
TGTGCCAGCAGCCACAGTTCCCTCAGGGGTTACGAGCAGTACTTC
>TRBV28|-|TRBJ1-1|-
CASSLTVNTEAFF
TGTGCCAGCAGTTTGACAGTGAACACTGAAGCTTTCTTT
>TRBV19|-|TRBJ2-1|-
CASSIDASIHNEQFF
TGTGCCAGTAGTATAGATGCCTCGATCCACAATGAGCAGTTCTTC
>TRBV4-2|-|TRBJ2-7|once
CASSQPNYPQYF
TGTGCCAGCAGCCAACCAAACTACCCGCAGTACTTC
>TRBV30|-|TRBJ2-3|-
CAWRGGISTDTQYF
TGTGCCTGGAGGGGCGGGATAAGCACAGATACGCAGTATTTT
>TRBV13|-|TRBJ1-1|-
CASSPILNTEAFF
TGTGCCAGCAGCCCCATCCTGAACACTGAAGCTTTCTTT
>TRBV11-2|-|TRBJ2-7|-
CASSLTLPYEQYF
TGTGCCAGCAGCCTGACGCTTCCCTACGAGCAGTACTTC
>TRBV7-9|-|TRBJ1-1|-
CASSSPGTRNTEAFF
TGTGCCAGCAGCTCTCCCGGGACAAGGAACACTGAAGCTTTCTTT
>TRBV11-2|TRBD2|TRBJ2-5|-
CASSLDRLAGMETQYF
TGTGCCAGCAGCTTAGATCGACTAGCGGGTATGGAGACCCAGTACTTC
>TRBV30|TRBD1|TRBJ2-2|few
CAWTFSDRGHTGELFF
TGTGCCTGGACCTTCTCGGACAGGGGGCACACCGGGGAGCTGTTTTTT
>TRBV15|-|TRBJ2-5|-
CATSRAGVETQYF
TGTGCCACCAGCAGAGCAGGTGTGGAGACCCAGTACTTC
>TRBV7-8|-|TRBJ2-2|-
CASSSLGDFYTGELFF
TGTGCCAGCAGCTCCCTCGGAGATTTTTACACCGGGGAGCTGTTTTTT
>TRBV2|-|TRBJ1-1|-
CASSEVGEAFF
TGTGCCAGCAGTGAAGTGGGAGAAGCTTTCTTT
>TRBV29-1|TRBD1|TRBJ1-4|-
CSVEQGATNEKLFF
TGCAGCGTTGAACAGGGGGCTACTAATGAAAAACTGTTTTTT
>TRBV28|TRBD2|TRBJ2-1|-
CASRPPQRELNEQFF
TGTGCCAGCAGGCCTCCCCAGCGGGAGCTAAATGAGCAGTTCTTC
>TRBV2|-|TRBJ2-5|-
CASRGPRETQYF
TGTGCCAGCAGAGGTCCCAGAGAGACCCAGTACTTC
>TRBV9|-|TRBJ2-1|-
CASSRNEKSYNEQFF
TGTGCCAGCAGCCGTAACGAAAAGTCCTACAATGAGCAGTTCTTC
>TRBV12-5|-|TRBJ2-5|-
CASGSDVQETQYF
TGTGCTAGTGGCTCGGACGTCCAAGAGACCCAGTACTTC
>TRBV29-1|-|TRBJ1-1|once
CSVEDPPMNTEAFF
TGCAGCGTTGAAGACCCACCCATGAACACTGAAGCTTTCTTT
>TRBV4-3|TRBD1|TRBJ2-3|-
CASSQDTGATDTQYF
TGCGCCAGCAGCCAAGATACAGGGGCAACAGATACGCAGTATTTT
>TRBV15|TRBD1|TRBJ1-3|-
CATSRGGQGGNTIYF
TGTGCCACCAGCAGAGGTGGACAGGGTGGAAACACCATATATTTT
>TRBV5-1|TRBD2|TRBJ2-1|-
CASSPGLAGFSYNEQFF
TGCGCCAGCAGCCCGGGACTAGCGGGGTTCTCCTACAATGAGCAGTTCTTC
>TRBV7-8|-|TRBJ1-5|few
CASSPKLQSNQPQHF
TGTGCCAGCAGCCCCAAACTTCAGAGTAATCAGCCCCAGCATTTT
>TRBV10-3|TRBD2|TRBJ2-7|-
CAIRIAGVLNEQYF
TGTGCCATCAGGATAGCGGGAGTCTTGAACGAGCAGTACTTC
>TRBV9|TRBD1|TRBJ2-1|-
CASSVVGTAYNEQFF
TGTGCCAGCAGCGTAGTTGGGACAGCCTACAATGAGCAGTTCTTC